This record covers a single T cell receptor beta chain. There is no known antigen for this receptor. No per-base quality is available; no much larger clone lies one base away. TCR CDR3 regions were amplified from genomic DNA by multiplex PCR using the deep immunoSEQ assay. Extracted genomic DNA from each cell subset was distributed evenly across all wells of several immunoSEQ 96-well plates, and each plate was treated as a replicate. Each replicate PCR for sorted subsets received around 200 ng genomic DNA, equal to about 29,000 T cell genomes. Purified libraries were measured with a Qubit 3.0 fluorometer, size-checked on a Bioanalyzer 2100, and measured again with the KAPA Library Quantification kit. Every immunoSEQ 96-well plate was sequenced on a separate single-read 150-cycle Illumina NextSeq 550 flow cell. The study's processing was this. Because the immunoSEQ output included only junctional sequences and no quality scores, the filtering could not be the same as the filtering used for full-length reads. To assign V/J genes and CDR3, sequences were annotated against IMGT germline references using PyIR, a Python wrapper for IgBLAST v1.9. Reads were removed for weak V/J assignments (E-value above 1e-6), missing CDR3, stop codons, out-of-frame junctions, or ambiguous translated residues. V3J clonotypes were defined as sequences sharing the same inferred V gene, J gene, and CDR3 amino acid sequence. Percentage overlap between repertoires was computed as shared unique clonotypes divided by the size of the smaller repertoire. Three approaches were used to assess repertoire richness: RTK rarefaction, the Chao1 estimator, and Recon v2.1 estimates of unobserved clonotypes. For all TCRbeta clonotypes obtained by the gDNA method from a few donors, generation probabilities were computed with OLGA. TCRdb re-hosts the immuneACCESS table, in-frame sequences only. Its copies lack some clones; in the studies checked, an unresolved V gene accounts for under half of them, and the cause for the rest is not known. V and J calls plus clone size are reproduced from that table; the DNA served to infer D and trimming. This sample is represented by around 2.3 million clones; approximately 94% of them were singletons. More than 0.1% of the sample goes to the ten largest clones.

The sample is drawn from a study of shared clonotypes between healthy human individuals (dated by TCRdb to about 2020). General notes on the study: Three men and a couple of women, aged 18 to 49 years, made up the cohort. For each donor, CD4 naive and CD4 memory were each given three plates, CD8 naive was given two plates, and CD8 memory was given one plate. Blood TCR repertoires of five healthy adults were deeply sequenced to estimate repertoire size and the extent of clonotype sharing between individuals. Different laboratories and diverse techniques were used to prepare libraries and sequence TCR repertoires, to increase sequencing depth and limit assay-specific biases. Per donor, leukapheresis produced somewhere between about 0.8 and 9 billion PBMCs. On the study overall, not on this receptor specifically: Across a handful of donors, roughly 5% of naive CD4, 3.5% of naive CD8, under 2.5% of memory CD4, and about 0.44% of memory CD8 clonotypes were shared. Naive subsets generally had larger estimated clonotype richness than memory subsets. Pairwise subsampling indicated that sequencing depth was expected to affect the degree of clonotype sharing among donors. Sampling was restricted to blood, and TCR repertoires in tissues likely differ from the TCR repertoires found in blood. Higher generation probabilities were observed for clonotypes shared by all four sorted-subset donors than for non-shared clonotypes. Even with the large sequencing depth, rarefaction of the sorted-subset datasets indicated that sequencing was incomplete. Because the study included only a small number of donors, the genetic and exposure-history diversity represented was limited.

The donors were healthy, HIV-negative adults with no recently reported acute infections or vaccinations. Every donor was a Caucasian adult living in Nashville, Tennessee, USA. CD4+ T cells were enriched by magnetic negative selection; naive cells were then positively selected on CD45RA, and the negative fraction formed the memory subset. Blood was obtained by leukapheresis, after which PBMCs were separated by Ficoll-Histopaque density gradient centrifugation and cryopreserved in liquid nitrogen vapor phase. Purity and quantity of every magnetically sorted T cell population were checked by analytical flow cytometry. From each sorted fraction, genomic DNA was isolated and quantified by UV absorbance on a Nanodrop 2000c. Taken from the germline V gene, the CDR1 and CDR2 loops are MNHEY and SVGAGI. V and J lose 9 bases and 4 bases, and a span of 9 bases separates them. The CDR3 has 11 amino acids, counting the end cysteine and phenylalanine. Only the CDR3 portion is preserved as DNA: 33 bases, with reading frame beginning at the first base.

Specimen: naive CD4+ T cells sorted from blood. The sample's cell subset or site label, in plain terms: CD45RA+ positively selected. The receptor was derived from a man between 18 and 29 years old in good health. The V gene is TRBV6-5 and the J gene is TRBJ1-2; the D gene cannot be resolved reliably. In nucleotide form, the sequence is TGTGCCAGTGCGGGTCTCTATGGCTACACCTTC. This yields the protein CASAGLYGYTF.